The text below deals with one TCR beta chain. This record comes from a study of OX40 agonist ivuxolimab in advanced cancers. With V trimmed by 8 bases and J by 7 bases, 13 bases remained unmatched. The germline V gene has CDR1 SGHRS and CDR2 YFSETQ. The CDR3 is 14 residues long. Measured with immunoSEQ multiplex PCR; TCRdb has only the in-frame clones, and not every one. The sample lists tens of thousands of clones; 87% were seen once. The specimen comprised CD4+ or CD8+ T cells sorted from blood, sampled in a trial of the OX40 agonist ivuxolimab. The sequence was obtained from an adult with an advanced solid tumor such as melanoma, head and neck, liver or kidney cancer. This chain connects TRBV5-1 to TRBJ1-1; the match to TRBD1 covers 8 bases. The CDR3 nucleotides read TGCGCCAGTCAGACAGGGGTCGGAACGGGTGAAGCTTTCTTT. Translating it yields CASQTGVGTGEAFF.